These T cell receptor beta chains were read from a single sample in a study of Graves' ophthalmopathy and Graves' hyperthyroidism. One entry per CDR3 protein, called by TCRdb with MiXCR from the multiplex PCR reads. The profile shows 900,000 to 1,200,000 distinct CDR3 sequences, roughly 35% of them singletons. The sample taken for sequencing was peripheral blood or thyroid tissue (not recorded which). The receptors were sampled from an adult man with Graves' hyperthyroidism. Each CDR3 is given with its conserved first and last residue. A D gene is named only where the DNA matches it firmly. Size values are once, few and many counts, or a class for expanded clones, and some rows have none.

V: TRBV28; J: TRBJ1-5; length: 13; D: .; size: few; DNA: TGTGCCAGCAGTTTAAGGGGGATTCAGCCCCAGCATTTT; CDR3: CASSLRGIQPQHF
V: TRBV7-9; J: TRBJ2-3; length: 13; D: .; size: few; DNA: TGTGCCAGCAGTCAACCTGGTACAGATACGCAGTATTTT; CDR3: CASSQPGTDTQYF
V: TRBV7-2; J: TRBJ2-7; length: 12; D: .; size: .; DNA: TGTGCCAGTGGTCTCTACGGAGGAGAGCAGTACTTC; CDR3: CASGLYGGEQYF
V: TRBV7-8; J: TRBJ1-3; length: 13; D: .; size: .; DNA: TGTGCCACTGCGGGATCCTCTGGAAACACCATATATTTT; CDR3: CATAGSSGNTIYF
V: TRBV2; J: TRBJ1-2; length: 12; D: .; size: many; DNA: TGTGCCAGCAGCCCCAGGACAGAGTACGGCACCTTC; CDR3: CASSPRTEYGTF
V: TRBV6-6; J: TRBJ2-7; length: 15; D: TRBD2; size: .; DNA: TGTGCCAGCAGTCGCGGAGCGGGAGGTTTGAGCGAGCAGTACTTC; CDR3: CASSRGAGGLSEQYF
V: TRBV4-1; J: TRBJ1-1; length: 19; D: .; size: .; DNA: TGCGCCAGCAGCCACGATGGCATGGGGGCCGCTACAATGAACACTGAAGCTTTCTTT; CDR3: CASSHDGMGAATMNTEAFF
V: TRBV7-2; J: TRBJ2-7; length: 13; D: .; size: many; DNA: TGTGCCAGCAGCTTAGCGTCGCCCTACGAGCAGTACTTC; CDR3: CASSLASPYEQYF
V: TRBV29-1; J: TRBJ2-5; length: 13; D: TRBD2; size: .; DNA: TGCAGCGCCGGGACTAGCGAAAAAGAGACCCAGTACTTC; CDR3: CSAGTSEKETQYF
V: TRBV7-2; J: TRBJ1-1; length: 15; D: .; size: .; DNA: TGTGCCAGCGCCCTCTCAGGGGTGGGGAGCACTGAAGCTTTCTTT; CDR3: CASALSGVGSTEAFF
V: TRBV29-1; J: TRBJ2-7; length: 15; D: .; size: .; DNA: TGCAGCGTTGAAGGGCCGGAACAGGGGACTGACGAGCAGTACTTC; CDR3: CSVEGPEQGTDEQYF
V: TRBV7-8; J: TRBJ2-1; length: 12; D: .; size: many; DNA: TGTGCCAGCAGGGAGATGGTCGATGAGCAGTTCTTC; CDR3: CASREMVDEQFF
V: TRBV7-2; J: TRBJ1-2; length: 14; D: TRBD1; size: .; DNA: TGTGCCAGTAGCACGCAGACAGGGCGTGATGGCTACACCTTC; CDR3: CASSTQTGRDGYTF
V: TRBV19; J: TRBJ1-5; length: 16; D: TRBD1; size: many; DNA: TGTGCCAGTAGTATCACCGACAGGGGGCTCTATCAGCCCCAGCATTTT; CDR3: CASSITDRGLYQPQHF
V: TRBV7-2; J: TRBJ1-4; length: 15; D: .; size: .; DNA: TGTGCCAGCAGCCCCGTGCAGGACCGAAATGAAAAACTGTTTTTT; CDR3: CASSPVQDRNEKLFF
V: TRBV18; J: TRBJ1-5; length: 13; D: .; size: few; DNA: TGTGCCAGCGTGAGACAGCCCAATCAGCCCCAGCATTTT; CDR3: CASVRQPNQPQHF
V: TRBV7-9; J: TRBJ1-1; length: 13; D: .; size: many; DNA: TGTGCCAGCAGTCCAACGGGGGACACACAAGCTTTCTTT; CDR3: CASSPTGDTQAFF
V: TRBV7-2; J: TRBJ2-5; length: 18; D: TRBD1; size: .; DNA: TGTGCCAGCAGCTTAAGGGTTAGGACAGGGGGCTTCCCAGAGACCCAGTACTTC; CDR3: CASSLRVRTGGFPETQYF
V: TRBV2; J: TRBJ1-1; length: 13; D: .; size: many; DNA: TGTGCCAGCAATTACTTTAGCGGCACTGAAGCTTTCTTT; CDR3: CASNYFSGTEAFF
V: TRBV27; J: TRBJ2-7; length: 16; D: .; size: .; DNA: TGTGCCAGCAGTTTAAGAGGGACTCAGGATGCAAACGAGCAGTACTTC; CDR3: CASSLRGTQDANEQYF
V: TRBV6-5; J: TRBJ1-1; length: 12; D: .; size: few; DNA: TGTGCCAGCAGTTACCCTGGCAAAGAAGCTTTCTTT; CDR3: CASSYPGKEAFF
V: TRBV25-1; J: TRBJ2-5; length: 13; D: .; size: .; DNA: TGTGCCAGCAAGCCACAGGGTTTGGAGACCCAGTACTTC; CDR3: CASKPQGLETQYF
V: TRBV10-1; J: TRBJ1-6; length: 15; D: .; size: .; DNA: TGCGCCAGCAGTGAGTTCGCAGGGATCGATTCACCCCTCCACTTT; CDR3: CASSEFAGIDSPLHF
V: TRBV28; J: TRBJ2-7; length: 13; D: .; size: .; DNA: TGTGCCAGCAGTTTTGACGACACCTACGAGCAGTACTTC; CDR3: CASSFDDTYEQYF
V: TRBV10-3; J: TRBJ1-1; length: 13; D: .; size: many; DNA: TGTGCCATCACCGTAGACAGGAACACTGAAGCTTTCTTT; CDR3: CAITVDRNTEAFF
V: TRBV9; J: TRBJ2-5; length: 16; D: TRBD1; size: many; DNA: TGTGCCAGCAGCGTGTTACAGACAGGGGGAAGGGAGACCCAGTACTTC; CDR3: CASSVLQTGGRETQYF
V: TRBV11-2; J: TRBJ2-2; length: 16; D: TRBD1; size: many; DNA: TGTGCCAGCAGCTTAGATCTTGGGACAGGGACCGGGGAGCTGTTTTTT; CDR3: CASSLDLGTGTGELFF
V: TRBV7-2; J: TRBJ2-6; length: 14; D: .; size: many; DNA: TGTGCCAGCAGCGCCAAAGCCGGGGCCAACGTCCTGACTTTC; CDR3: CASSAKAGANVLTF